The next 25 T cell receptor beta chains were all read from a single sample in a study of T cell responses to AZD1222 COVID-19 vaccine. Here immunoSEQ multiplex PCR was the method, and the copy in TCRdb shows in-frame clones only, minus some. The sample consists of some 130,000 clones, about 80% of them appearing once. Material: peripheral blood, obtained on day 0 of AZD1222 vaccination. Receptors were obtained from an adult in good health.

The genes are TRBV5-4 and TRBJ2-7; D uncertain. Germline V lookup: CDR1 SGHNT, CDR2 YYREEE (reference sequence). The ends were cut back, 0 bases at V and 4 bases at J, with 8 bases in the middle. CDR3 length equals 13 residues. The CDR3 nucleotides read TGTGCCAGCAGCTTGGACCCACAGTACGAGCAGTACTTC. It yields the protein CASSLDPQYEQYF.

V is TRBV19 and J is TRBJ1-1; D may be TRBD1 (5 bases). Per the germline V gene, CDR1 is LNHDA and CDR2 is SQIVND (reference sequence). The V end lost 7 bases, the J end lost 6 bases, and 15 bases lay between the germline ends. This CDR3 spans 13 amino acids. CDR3 sequence: CASTPPAGAEAFF. DNA of the CDR3: TGTGCCAGTACCCCACCCGCGGGGGCTGAAGCTTTCTTT.

The chain joins TRBV6-1 to TRBJ1-5; D not resolved. Trimming removed 0 bases at V and 11 bases at J, with 11 bases between. CDR1 and CDR2 (germline): MNHNS, SASEGT. The CDR3 spans 13 residues. The chain's CDR3 is CASSEAPGLSQHF. CDR3 nucleotides: TGTGCCAGCAGTGAAGCACCGGGTTTGTCCCAGCATTTT.

V usage is TRBV19 and J usage is TRBJ1-6, with D maybe TRBD1 (5 bases). The CDR3 has 17 residues. V lost 1 base, J lost 0 bases, and 10 bases lay in between. Germline V gene data show CDR1 as LNHDA and CDR2 as SQIVND (reference sequence). CDR3 bases: TGTGCCAGTAGTATAGTGGGGACGAGCTCCTATAATTCACCCCTCCACTTT. This encodes CASSIVGTSSYNSPLHF. The full variable domain, rest sourced from reference TRBV19 and TRBJ1-6, is DGGITQSPKYLFRKEGQNVTLSCEQNLNHDAMYWYRQDPGQGLRLIYYSQIVNDFQKGDIAEGYSVSREKKESFPLTVTSAQKNPTAFYLCASSIVGTSSYNSPLHFGNGTRLTVT.

The chain couples TRBV9 to TRBJ1-1; TRBD1 matches 9 bases. V shed 4 bases, J shed 2 bases, and the junction held 9 bases outside the gene matches. Germline V gene sequence: CDR1 SGDLS, CDR2 YYNGEE. The CDR3 is made up of 16 amino acids. For the CDR3, the DNA is TGTGCCAGCAGCTCTACACAGGGGGCCCGAAACACTGAAGCTTTCTTT. Translated, it gives CASSSTQGARNTEAFF.

The chain carries TRBV5-1 and TRBJ2-1; no clear D. The length of the CDR3 is 14 residues. CDR1 and CDR2 (germline): SGHRS, YFSETQ. V was cut by 2 bases and J by 1 base, with 7 bases left in between. DNA of the CDR3: TGCGCCAGCAGCTTCGTAGGGTCCTACAATGAGCAGTTCTTC. Translating gives CASSFVGSYNEQFF. The full variable domain, rest sourced from reference TRBV5-1 and TRBJ2-1, is KAGVTQTPRYLIKTRGQQVTLSCSPISGHRSVSWYQQTPGQGLQFLFEYFSETQRNKGNFPGRFSGRQFSNSRSEMNVSTLELGDSALYLCASSFVGSYNEQFFGPGTRLTVL.

The rearrangement links TRBV4-2 to TRBJ1-5; no clear D gene. There are 13 residues in the CDR3. Trimming took off 5 bases at V and 11 bases at J, with 16 bases between the two ends. Germline lookup yields CDR1 LGHNA and CDR2 YNFKEQ. CDR3 nucleotide sequence: TGTGCCAGCAGCTTTCGCCCGGGAGTAGCCCAGCATTTT. Translation gives CASSFRPGVAQHF.

The chain recombines TRBV5-1 with TRBJ1-5; D uncertain. The CDR3 runs to 16 residues. V lost 0 bases, J lost 0 bases, and 10 bases lay in between. CDR1 and CDR2 from the germline V gene are SGHRS and YFSETQ. The CDR3 coding sequence is TGCGCCAGCAGCTTGGGTCCTCTTTATAGCAATCAGCCCCAGCATTTT. It translates to CASSLGPLYSNQPQHF.

This clone has a single count. The chain has TRBV11-2 and TRBJ2-5, with 8 bases aligning to TRBD2. Germline V gene lookup returns CDR1 SGHAT and CDR2 FQNNGV. The CDR3 covers 15 residues. Unmatched junction bases numbered 3, after V lost 0 bases and J lost 3 bases. The CDR3 DNA is TGTGCCAGCAGCTTAGAGGGGACTAGGGAAGAGACCCAGTACTTC. The encoded protein is CASSLEGTREETQYF.

Only one count was recorded for this clone. J is TRBJ1-2 and V is TRBV4-2, with D unclear. Trimming cost V 1 base and J 8 bases, with 5 bases left between them. Germline assignment: CDR1 LGHNA and CDR2 YNFKEQ. The CDR3 contains 11 residues. The CDR3 nucleotides read TGTGCCAGCAGCCAAGGGTTCGGCTACACCTTC. Residues: CASSQGFGYTF.

V usage is TRBV7-9 and J usage is TRBJ1-6, with 9 bases lining up with TRBD1. CDR3 size: 15 residues. Germline CDR1 and CDR2: SEHNR and FQNEAQ (reference sequence). V lost 2 bases to trimming and J lost 9 bases; unmatched junction nucleotides: 5. Written as DNA, the CDR3 is TGTGCCAGCAGCTTACCCGGGACAGGGAGTTCACCCCTCCACTTT. This gives the protein CASSLPGTGSSPLHF.

The chain links TRBV6-4 to TRBJ2-1, with 9 bases lining up with TRBD1. The CDR3 extends over 14 amino acids. Trimming took 4 bases from V and 5 from J; bases not matched to a gene: 3. Germline V gene sequence: CDR1 MRHNA, CDR2 SNTAGT. CDR3 sequence: CASSAWTGDNEQFF. CDR3 DNA: TGTGCCAGCAGTGCCTGGACAGGGGACAATGAGCAGTTCTTC.

This clone was detected a few times. The chain carries TRBV18 and TRBJ1-3; TRBD1 aligns across 8 bases. In germline, CDR1 is KGHSH, CDR2 LQKENI. The CDR3 totals 16 residues. V lost 4 bases to trimming and J lost 0 bases; unmatched junction nucleotides: 5. The CDR3 DNA is TGTGCCAGCTCACTCGGGACAGGAGCCTCTGGAAACACCATATATTTT. This sequence encodes CASSLGTGASGNTIYF.

CDR3 sequence (DNA): TGTGCCAGCAGTCCAGCTCCCTATGGCTACACCTTC. The encoded protein is CASSPAPYGYTF. This chain joins TRBV12-3 or TRBV12-4 and TRBJ1-2; D is ambiguous. The CDR3 sequence is 12 residues long. Trimming shortened V by 5 bases and J by 4 bases, and 8 bases separated the two germline ends.

The V call is TRBV18, the J call TRBJ1-5, with D hard to call. This CDR3 spans 15 amino acids. The ends were cut back, 2 bases at V and 1 base at J, with 9 bases in the middle. Germline V CDR1 and CDR2: KGHSH, LQKENI. In DNA form, the CDR3 reads TGTGCCAGCTCACCAATGCAGGCCAGCAATCAGCCCCAGCATTTT. Translated: CASSPMQASNQPQHF. Based on the CDR3 plus reference TRBV18 and TRBJ1-5, the full variable domain is NAGVMQNPRHLVRRRGQEARLRCSPMKGHSHVYWYRQLPEEGLKFMVYLQKENIIDESGMPKERFSAEFPKEGPSILRIQQVVRGDSAAYFCASSPMQASNQPQHFGDGTRLSIL.

The rearrangement uses TRBV27 and TRBJ1-3, with 7 bases fitting TRBD1. Germline-derived CDR1 and CDR2 are MNHEY and SMNVEV (reference sequence). CDR3 length equals 16 residues. V lost 0 bases to trimming and J lost 3 bases; unmatched junction nucleotides: 5. CDR3 in DNA: TGTGCCAGCAGTTTATCCCAGGACAGGTATGGAAACACCATATATTTT. The encoded protein is CASSLSQDRYGNTIYF.

V and J are TRBV5-1 and TRBJ1-5; tentatively, D is TRBD1 (5 bases). The CDR3 has 14 residues. Germline CDR1 SGHRS, CDR2 YFSETQ. V lost 0 bases, J lost 7 bases, and 11 bases lay in between. In DNA, the CDR3 is TGCGCCAGCAGCTTGGCTCAGGGAGGCCAGCCCCAGCATTTT. Encoded protein: CASSLAQGGQPQHF.

The V call is TRBV30, the J call TRBJ2-1; maybe TRBD2 (6 bases). Deletions cut 0 bases from V and 9 bases from J, with 12 bases between. This CDR3 has 13 amino acids. Germline CDR1 GTSNPN, CDR2 SVGIG (reference sequence). CDR3 nucleotides: TGTGCCTGGAGTGTGGCTAGCGTAGGTGAGCAGTTCTTC. Its protein product is CAWSVASVGEQFF. The full variable domain, in which reference TRBV30 and TRBJ2-1 provide the parts outside the CDR3, is SQTIHQWPATLVQPVGSPLSLECTVEGTSNPNLYWYRQAAGRGLQLLFYSVGIGQISSEVPQNLSASRPQDRQFILSSKKLLLSDSGFYLCAWSVASVGEQFFGPGTRLTVL.

This sequence joins TRBV19 and TRBJ2-5; D may be TRBD1 (6 bases). The germline V gene has CDR1 LNHDA and CDR2 SQIVND (reference sequence). V gave up 5 bases and J gave up 1 base, with 11 bases separating them. CDR3 size: 14 residues. The CDR3 DNA is TGTGCCAGTAGTGTCCGGGACACCCAAGAGACCCAGTACTTC. It yields the protein CASSVRDTQETQYF.

J is TRBJ1-5 and V is TRBV27; 9 bases line up with TRBD1. The V gene end was trimmed by 10 bases and the J gene end by 4 bases; junction bases not matched to a gene: 8. The V gene's germline CDR1 is MNHEY and CDR2 SMNVEV (reference sequence). The CDR3 totals 14 residues. CDR3 sequence (DNA): TGTGCCACCTCACAGGGGACAGGGAATCAGCCCCAGCATTTT. Translation gives CATSQGTGNQPQHF.

J is TRBJ2-5 and V is TRBV5-1, with D tentatively TRBD1 (6 bases). Per the germline V gene, CDR1 is SGHRS and CDR2 is YFSETQ. The CDR3 sequence is 17 residues long. The ends were cut back, 2 bases at V and 1 base at J, with 18 bases in the middle. CDR3 sequence (DNA): TGCGCCAGCAGCTTCACACTACAGGGAATGCGCCAAGAGACCCAGTACTTC. It codes for CASSFTLQGMRQETQYF.

The chain links TRBV19 to TRBJ1-4; no clear D. V lost 4 bases, J lost 4 bases, and 13 bases lay in between. The CDR3 contains 15 residues. Germline V gene lookup returns CDR1 LNHDA and CDR2 SQIVND (reference sequence). The CDR3 bases are TGTGCCAGTAGTAACATCGCAAGTTTTAATGAAAAACTGTTTTTT. It encodes CASSNIASFNEKLFF.

This chain links TRBV28 with TRBJ1-2; 7 nucleotides match TRBD1. The CDR3 has 14 amino acids. Germline V gene sequence: CDR1 MDHEN, CDR2 SYDVKM. The V segment lost 7 bases and the J segment 2 bases; nucleotides outside the gene matches: 7. CDR3 sequence (DNA): TGTGCCAGCACCCGGGGACAGATCAACTATGGCTACACCTTC. As protein: CASTRGQINYGYTF.

This clone was seen a single time. This rearrangement joins TRBV5-4 to TRBJ1-2; TRBD1 is a possible D gene (6 bases). The germline V gene encodes CDR1 SGHNT and CDR2 YYREEE (reference sequence). CDR3 length equals 15 residues. Trimming left V 0 bases short and J 0 bases short, with 9 bases between. The CDR3: CASSLEQGSNYGYTF. Here the CDR3 DNA reads TGTGCCAGCAGCTTGGAACAGGGCTCTAACTATGGCTACACCTTC.

V is TRBV28 and J is TRBJ1-2; no definite D call. CDR1 and CDR2 (germline): MDHEN, SYDVKM. V was trimmed by 2 bases and J by 8 bases, leaving 9 bases between them. The CDR3 spans 12 residues. In DNA form, the CDR3 reads TGTGCCAGCAGTTTAAGAACGGGGGGCTACACCTTC. Protein: CASSLRTGGYTF.